These 27 T cell receptor beta chains share one sample of origin, sequenced in a study of blood T cell repertoires in COVID-19. Sequencing used immunoSEQ multiplex PCR; TCRdb keeps in-frame clones, though not all of them. The data hold roughly 290,000 clones, with approximately 87% observed a single time. Sequenced: peripheral blood. The receptors come from a woman between 45 and 60 years old who had recovered from COVID-19.

V usage is TRBV7-6 and J usage is TRBJ1-6; D remains unclear. V lost 5 bases and J lost 6, with 17 bases in between. The CDR3 consists of 16 residues. Per the germline V gene, CDR1 is SGHVS and CDR2 is FNYEAQ. CDR3 nucleotides: TGTGCCAGCAGCGCGTCGGGGATCTATAGTAATTCACCCCTCCACTTT. Protein: CASSASGIYSNSPLHF. Filled out from reference TRBV7-6 and TRBJ1-6, the complete variable domain reads GAGVSQSPRYKVTKRGQDVALRCDPISGHVSLYWYRQALGQGPEFLTYFNYEAQQDKSGLPNDRFSAERPEGSISTLTIQRTEQRDSAMYRCASSASGIYSNSPLHFGNGTRLTVT.

A few counts support this clone. The CDR3 nucleotides are TGTGCCAGCCTCCGAGGGGGAGGGGGTGCCTACGAGCAGTACTTC. This sequence encodes CASLRGGGGAYEQYF. This sequence joins TRBV7-2 and TRBJ2-7; D is possibly TRBD2 (7 bases). CDR3 length equals 15 residues. Trimming removed 8 bases at V and 2 bases at J, with 19 bases between. Germline-derived CDR1 and CDR2 are SGHTA and FQGNSA. The variable domain in full, with the rest retrieved from reference TRBV7-2 and TRBJ2-7, is GAGVSQSPSNKVTEKGKDVELRCDPISGHTALYWYRQSLGQGLEFLIYFQGNSAPDKSGLPSDRFSAERTGGSVSTLTIQRTQQEDSAVYLCASLRGGGGAYEQYFGPGTRLTVT.

The J gene is TRBJ1-6, the V gene TRBV25-1, with no clear D. Trimming removed 0 bases from V and 0 bases from J, with 6 bases in between. The germline V gene has CDR1 MGHDK and CDR2 SYGVNS. The CDR3 is made up of 16 amino acids. As DNA, the CDR3 is TGTGCCAGCAGTGAATATAAGAGCTCCTATAATTCACCCCTCCACTTT. This gives the protein CASSEYKSSYNSPLHF.

This clone has a single count. The genes are TRBV7-2 and TRBJ2-7; 9 bases fit TRBD1. Germline V gene data show CDR1 as SGHTA and CDR2 as FQGNSA. V was pared by 5 bases and J by 3 bases, with 5 bases of the junction left unmatched. The CDR3 loop spans 14 amino acids. In nucleotides, the CDR3 is TGTGCCAGCAGCCACCGGGACAGGGTCTACGAGCAGTACTTC. It encodes CASSHRDRVYEQYF.

V gene TRBV19 combines with J gene TRBJ2-5; 12 bases fit TRBD2. Trimming took 6 bases from V and 5 from J; bases not matched to a gene: 4. The CDR3 length is 14 residues. CDR1 and CDR2 from the germline V gene are LNHDA and SQIVND (reference sequence). The CDR3 loop is CASSGTSGRETQYF. The DNA for the CDR3 is TGTGCCAGTAGCGGAACTAGCGGGAGGGAGACCCAGTACTTC.

A few counts support this clone. The chain joins TRBV15 to TRBJ1-4; perhaps TRBD1 as D (6 bases). CDR1 and CDR2 (germline): LNHNV, YYDKDF (reference sequence). Trimming took 2 bases from V and 8 from J, leaving 15 bases between them. The CDR3 contains 15 residues. CDR3 in DNA: TGTGCCACCAGCAGATCGATGACAGGAGGCGAAAAACTGTTTTTT. The encoded protein is CATSRSMTGGEKLFF.

The gene calls are TRBV19 and TRBJ2-7; TRBD1 agrees at 10 bases. J was trimmed by 4 bases and V by 6 bases; bases with no gene match: 3. There are 13 residues in the CDR3. Germline V lookup: CDR1 LNHDA, CDR2 SQIVND (reference sequence). DNA for the CDR3: TGTGCCAGTAGAGCGGGACAGGGGTACGAGCAGTACTTC. Its protein product is CASRAGQGYEQYF. Combining the CDR3 with reference TRBV19 and TRBJ2-7 gives the whole variable domain DGGITQSPKYLFRKEGQNVTLSCEQNLNHDAMYWYRQDPGQGLRLIYYSQIVNDFQKGDIAEGYSVSREKKESFPLTVTSAQKNPTAFYLCASRAGQGYEQYFGPGTRLTVT.

The J gene is TRBJ2-7, the V gene TRBV9; maybe TRBD2 (5 bases). Germline CDR1 and CDR2: SGDLS and YYNGEE. The CDR3 covers 14 residues. V gave up 0 bases and J gave up 2 bases, with 9 bases separating them. The CDR3 DNA sequence: TGTGCCAGCAGCGTAGTGGCTAGCACCTACGAGCAGTACTTC. The encoded protein is CASSVVASTYEQYF.

The rearrangement uses TRBV5-4 and TRBJ2-7; D may be TRBD2 (6 bases). This CDR3 contains 12 residues. The V end lost 7 bases, the J end lost 4 bases, and 12 bases lay between the germline ends. The germline gives CDR1 SGHNT, CDR2 YYREEE (reference sequence). The CDR3 DNA reads as TGTGCCAGCGGCCGGGACTCATACGAGCAGTACTTC. Its translation: CASGRDSYEQYF.

In this sample, this clone turned up once. The chain combines TRBV19 with TRBJ1-2; 8 bases are a match to TRBD1. CDR3 length equals 14 residues. Germline assignment: CDR1 LNHDA and CDR2 SQIVND (reference sequence). Trimming took 7 bases from V and 1 from J; bases not matched to a gene: 5. CDR3 nucleotides: TGTGCCAGTATCTCGACAGGGGTTAACTATGGCTACACCTTC. The encoded protein is CASISTGVNYGYTF.

The V and J genes are TRBV5-6 and TRBJ2-7, with D maybe TRBD1 (6 bases). Germline-derived CDR1 and CDR2 are SGHDT and YYEEEE. V was cut by 3 bases and J by 8 bases, with 18 bases left in between. The CDR3 is 14 amino acids. CDR3 bases: TGTGCCAGCAGCTACCCTGAAGCAGGGGTTAAGCAGTACTTC. This translates into CASSYPEAGVKQYF.

As to this clone: Germline and junction disagree at one end, which may indicate a read error. The chain couples TRBV28 to TRBJ2-7; 13 bases map to TRBD2. This CDR3 has 13 amino acids. Germline V gene sequence: CDR1 MDHEN, CDR2 SYDVKM. CDR3 in amino acids: CATRRTSGGDLCF. CDR3 in DNA: TGTGCCACCCGAAGAACTAGCGGGGGGGACTTGTGCTTC.

CDR3 loop: CASSSIRTGTGGAGYGYTF. CDR3 DNA: TGTGCCAGCAGTTCGATTCGGACCGGGACAGGGGGCGCAGGTTATGGCTACACCTTC. The chain is built from TRBV28 and TRBJ1-2, with 12 nucleotides matching TRBD1. V shed 4 bases, J shed 5 bases, and the junction held 17 bases outside the gene matches. The CDR3 runs to 19 residues. The germline V gene encodes CDR1 MDHEN and CDR2 SYDVKM.

The V and J genes are TRBV28 and TRBJ1-2; D remains ambiguous. The CDR3 has 12 residues. The V end was cut by 9 bases, the J end by 4 bases, with 12 bases between. Germline loops: CDR1 MDHEN, CDR2 SYDVKM. The CDR3 nucleotides are TGTGCCAGTAGTAGGTCGGGCTATGGCTACACCTTC. Translation: CASSRSGYGYTF.

The V and J genes are TRBV19 and TRBJ2-7; possibly TRBD1 for D (5 bases). This CDR3 comprises 15 residues. V was cut by 3 bases and J by 2 bases, with 14 bases left in between. CDR1 is LNHDA, CDR2 SQIVND, per germline (reference sequence). The CDR3 coding sequence is TGTGCCAGTAGTATTTTGTCAGGGTCAACCTACGAGCAGTACTTC. Translation gives CASSILSGSTYEQYF.

The genes are TRBV27 and TRBJ2-1, with 10 bases identical to TRBD2. Germline values: CDR1 MNHEY, CDR2 SMNVEV (reference sequence). The CDR3 length is 16 residues. Germline trimming cut 7 bases from V and 5 bases from J; bases unmatched to any gene: 11. CDR3 coding DNA: TGTGCCAGCACCTACAGCGGGAGGGGCCTCCACAATGAGCAGTTCTTC. Residues: CASTYSGRGLHNEQFF.

CDR3 sequence reads: CAWSSERGQPQHF. CDR3 in DNA: TGTGCCTGGAGTTCGGAGCGGGGACAGCCCCAGCATTTT. This chain joins TRBV30 and TRBJ1-5, with no clear D. Germline V lookup: CDR1 GTSNPN, CDR2 SVGIG (reference sequence). Trimming took off 2 bases at V and 7 bases at J, with 12 bases between the two ends. The CDR3 totals 13 residues.

The chain combines TRBV28 with TRBJ2-2; TRBD2 matches 9 bases. CDR1 is MDHEN, CDR2 SYDVKM, per germline. CDR3 length: 12 amino acids. V gave up 7 bases and J gave up 6 bases; unmatched junction bases: 0. CDR3 loop: CASKREAGELFF. The CDR3 coding sequence is TGTGCCAGCAAGCGGGAGGCCGGGGAGCTGTTTTTT.

This clone was observed a handful of times. J is TRBJ2-7 and V is TRBV7-2; tentative D call: TRBD1 (6 bases). The CDR3 has 14 residues. The germline CDR1 and CDR2 sequences are SGHTA and FQGNSA. The V end was cut by 5 bases, the J end by 1 base, with 12 bases between. CDR3 residues: CASSRWTDSYEQYF. Here the CDR3 DNA reads TGTGCCAGCAGCAGATGGACAGATTCCTACGAGCAGTACTTC.

The chain uses TRBV28 and TRBJ2-2, with D possibly TRBD2 on 6 matching bases. Germline V gene data show CDR1 as MDHEN and CDR2 as SYDVKM. The CDR3 is made up of 17 amino acids. V dropped 0 bases and J dropped 1 base, with 12 bases sitting between them. CDR3 sequence: CASSLWGTGVNTGELFF. CDR3 DNA sequence: TGTGCCAGCAGTTTATGGGGGACGGGGGTGAACACCGGGGAGCTGTTTTTT.

The chain uses TRBV7-8 and TRBJ1-1, with D possibly being TRBD1 (5 bases). Germline V lookup: CDR1 SGHVS, CDR2 FQNEAQ. V lost 5 bases and J 4 bases, leaving 14 bases between the germline ends. This CDR3 spans 14 amino acids. The DNA for the CDR3 is TGTGCCAGCAGCAACCTGGGGGGTCCCACTGAAGCTTTCTTT. Residues: CASSNLGGPTEAFF.

The chain couples TRBV28 to TRBJ1-6, with D hard to call. This CDR3 has 14 amino acids. Germline V gene lookup returns CDR1 MDHEN and CDR2 SYDVKM. V was trimmed by 6 bases and J by 9 bases, leaving 15 bases between them. The CDR3 region has the DNA TGTGCCAGCAGCCTATCTTCGGAGGGTTCACCCCTCCACTTT. Translating it yields CASSLSSEGSPLHF.

V usage is TRBV3-1 (or the pseudogene TRBV3-2) and J usage is TRBJ1-2; possible D gene TRBD1, 5 bases. The CDR3 runs 14 residues. Germline loops: CDR1 LGHDT, CDR2 YNNKEL (reference sequence). Trimming shortened V by 3 bases and J by 1 base, and 9 bases separated the two germline ends. CDR3 DNA: TGTGCCAGCAGCCAGGGGGACTATAACTATGGCTACACCTTC. It is translated as CASSQGDYNYGYTF.

The chain recombines TRBV16 with TRBJ2-1, with 9 bases lining up with TRBD1. The V and J ends lost 4 bases and 6 bases, in that order; junction bases with no gene match: 10. The CDR3 sequence is 16 residues long. Germline CDR1 reads KGHSY; CDR2 reads FQNENV. CDR3 DNA sequence: TGTGCCAGCAGCCGGGATGGACAGGGGATTGGCAATGAGCAGTTCTTC. It yields the protein CASSRDGQGIGNEQFF.

The rearrangement links TRBV19 to TRBJ1-2; 7 bases agree with TRBD1. Germline assignment: CDR1 LNHDA and CDR2 SQIVND (reference sequence). CDR3 length: 15 residues. Trimming took 5 bases from V and 4 from J; bases not matched to a gene: 10. The CDR3 DNA is TGTGCCAGTAGTGCTATACAGGGGCGCGGCTATGGCTACACCTTC. This sequence encodes CASSAIQGRGYGYTF.

DNA of the CDR3: TGTGCCAGCAGCGCAGAAAGGGGACTAGCGGGGGCAGATACGCAGTATTTT. Translating gives CASSAERGLAGADTQYF. The chain uses TRBV9 and TRBJ2-3; 14 nucleotides line up with TRBD2. V shed 3 bases and J 4 bases; nucleotides not matched to a gene: 7. The CDR3 is 17 amino acids. Germline loops: CDR1 SGDLS, CDR2 YYNGEE.

The rearrangement joins TRBV7-9 to TRBJ1-4; D is possibly TRBD1 (6 bases). Trimming shortened V by 3 bases and J by 3 bases, and 14 bases separated the two germline ends. The CDR3 covers 16 residues. The germline CDR1 and CDR2 sequences are SEHNR and FQNEAQ (reference sequence). For the CDR3, the DNA is TGTGCCAGCAGCTTCCTGCCACAGGGAGCTAATGAAAAACTGTTTTTT. Translation: CASSFLPQGANEKLFF.